A selection of T cell receptor beta chains follows, all from one sample in a study of regulatory T cells in long-lasting Graves disease. Using its own MiXCR run on the multiplex PCR reads, TCRdb lists one record per CDR3 protein. The table lists about 420,000 distinct CDR3 sequences, 15% to 20% of them singletons. This sample also appeared in a second study, on T cells in Graves' hyperthyroidism and ophthalmopathy.

This sample comprised peripheral blood mononuclear cells (PBMCs), obtained at new diagnosis, from a patient treated with antithyroid drugs. Receptors originate from a woman aged 18-35 years with Graves disease. CDR3s include the opening cysteine and the closing phenylalanine or tryptophan. A D gene is named only where the DNA matches it firmly. A clone size is listed for some rows: how often the clone was seen (once, few, many), or a class if it is expanded.

j_call | v_call | d_call | clone_size | cdr3_nt | cdr3_aa
TRBJ1-2 | TRBV20-1 | TRBD1 | few | TGCAGTGCCATAAAGGGGGCTAAAGCTAACTATGGCTACACCTTC | CSAIKGAKANYGYTF
TRBJ2-3 | TRBV12-3/TRBV12-4 | TRBD2 | - | TGTGCCAGCAGCAAAGGGGCGGGAGGAACAGATACGCAGTATTTT | CASSKGAGGTDTQYF
TRBJ1-6 | TRBV12-3/TRBV12-4 | TRBD1 | - | TGTGCCAGCACCGGGGGGACAGATAATTCACCCCTCCACTTT | CASTGGTDNSPLHF
TRBJ1-1 | TRBV11-3 | TRBD1 | many | TGTGCCAGCAGCTTCACCCGGACAGGAGGTATGCGGGACACTGAAGCTTTCTTT | CASSFTRTGGMRDTEAFF
TRBJ2-1 | TRBV10-3 | - | many | TGTGCCATCAGTAGCGGAACCTACAATGAGCAGTTCTTC | CAISSGTYNEQFF
TRBJ2-1 | TRBV7-3 | - | many | TGTGCCAGCAGCCTGGTGGGTGGTCCGGGTAACAATGAGCAGTTCTTC | CASSLVGGPGNNEQFF
TRBJ2-7 | TRBV28 | TRBD2 | many | TGTGCCAGCAGTTTCAGAGGGCCGGGACTAGCGGGCCGAATTACCTACGAGCAGTACTTC | CASSFRGPGLAGRITYEQYF
TRBJ1-1 | TRBV11-2 | - | - | TGTGCCAGCAGCTTAAGGTTGGGCGAGGGGAACACTGAAGCTTTCTTT | CASSLRLGEGNTEAFF
TRBJ2-3 | TRBV18 | TRBD1 | - | TGTGCCAGCTCACCACAGTTTTCGGGACAGCGCACAGATACGCAGTATTTT | CASSPQFSGQRTDTQYF
TRBJ2-1 | TRBV9 | TRBD2 | few | TGTGCCAGCAGCGAAGGGGGGACTAGCGCTTACAATGAGCAGTTCTTC | CASSEGGTSAYNEQFF
TRBJ2-7 | TRBV5-1 | - | - | TGCGCCAGGAAATTGGGGGAACCCTACGAGCAGTACTTC | CARKLGEPYEQYF
TRBJ2-7 | TRBV7-2 | - | many | TGTGCCAGCAGCTTAGTGGCGGGGGCGGACGAGCAGTACTTC | CASSLVAGADEQYF
TRBJ1-1 | TRBV5-6 | - | few | TGTGCCAGCAGCTTGCTAGACAGGCCCGGAGAAGCTTTCTTT | CASSLLDRPGEAFF
TRBJ2-5 | TRBV14 | TRBD2 | - | TGTGCCAGCAGCCAAGATCCAGTGACTAGCGGGAGGGTCGGGGAAGAGACCCAGTACTTC | CASSQDPVTSGRVGEETQYF
TRBJ1-2 | TRBV12-3/TRBV12-4 | TRBD1 | many | TGTGCCAGCAGTTACTGGCCCTACATGCGGGACAGTAACTATGGCTACACCTTC | CASSYWPYMRDSNYGYTF
TRBJ2-3 | TRBV20-1 | TRBD1 | - | TGCAGTGCTAGCACGGGCAGGGGGCTTGATACGCAGTATTTT | CSASTGRGLDTQYF
TRBJ1-2 | TRBV28 | - | many | TGTGCCAGCAGTTTAGGCAGGGTTGGCTACACCTTC | CASSLGRVGYTF
TRBJ1-3 | TRBV6-1 | TRBD1 | few | TGTGCCAGCGGGACAGGGCTAACTGGAAACACCATATATTTT | CASGTGLTGNTIYF
TRBJ1-2 | TRBV9 | - | - | TGTGCCAGCAGCGTAAAGGGGGGAAACTATGGCTACACCTTC | CASSVKGGNYGYTF
TRBJ2-3 | TRBV7-2 | - | many | TGTGCCAGCAGCCCAGGGTACACAGATACGCAGTATTTT | CASSPGYTDTQYF
TRBJ2-4 | TRBV7-9 | - | few | TGTGCCAGCAGCCCTTTGAGGAACATTCAGTACTTC | CASSPLRNIQYF
TRBJ2-4 | TRBV20-1 | - | - | TGCAGTGCTAGAGTCGGGAGAACCAAAAACATTCAGTACTTC | CSARVGRTKNIQYF
TRBJ2-2 | TRBV15 | TRBD2 | - | TGTGCCACCAGCAGACCACCTATCACTAGCGGGTACTCCGGGGAGCTGTTTTTT | CATSRPPITSGYSGELFF
TRBJ1-3 | TRBV2 | TRBD1 | few | TGTGCCAGCAGTGAAATAGGACAGGGCCTCACTAAAGGCTCTGGAAACACCATATATTTT | CASSEIGQGLTKGSGNTIYF
TRBJ2-1 | TRBV6-1 | TRBD2 | many | TGTGCCAGCAGCACGGGGCGGGAGGTGGTTGAGCAGTTCTTC | CASSTGREVVEQFF
TRBJ1-4 | TRBV28 | - | few | TGTGCCAGCAGGAAAACTGGGGCTAATGAAAAACTGTTTTTT | CASRKTGANEKLFF
TRBJ1-1 | TRBV14 | TRBD1 | - | TGTGCCAGCAGCCAGCGCAGGGGGGGAGGAGCTTTCTTT | CASSQRRGGGAFF
TRBJ1-2 | TRBV2 | - | many | TGTGCCAGCAGGGGAGACAACTATGGCTACACCTTC | CASRGDNYGYTF
TRBJ2-1 | TRBV20-1 | TRBD2 | many | TGCAGTGCTAGAGGTAGCGGGAGGACCAGCTCCTACAATGAGCAGTTCTTC | CSARGSGRTSSYNEQFF
TRBJ2-3 | TRBV7-3 | - | few | TGTGCCAGCAGCTTTTACTCTAGCACAGATACGCAGTATTTT | CASSFYSSTDTQYF
TRBJ1-2 | TRBV19 | TRBD1 | - | TGTGCCAGTAGCCAAGACAGGGATTCTTACGGCTACACCTTC | CASSQDRDSYGYTF
TRBJ2-3 | TRBV11-2 | - | many | TGTGCCAGCAGCGGACGACATTACACAGATACGCAGTATTTT | CASSGRHYTDTQYF